This T cell receptor beta chain was observed in a study of blood T cell repertoires in COVID-19. The overall study: Some COVID-19 samples were acute and others convalescent; all came from the United States, Italy and Spain. PBMCs, B-cell-depleted T cells, or T cells provided the cDNA or gDNA that made up the material.

This clone showed up just once. Produced via immunoSEQ multiplex PCR; TCRdb's table is partial and in-frame only. The sample holds around 500,000 clones, around 87% seen once. Clinical history as reported by participants underpinned cohort assignment. V lost 1 base and J 7 bases, leaving 16 bases between the germline ends. Germline V gene lookup returns CDR1 MNHEY and CDR2 SMNVEV (reference sequence). The CDR3 covers 15 residues. This receptor was identified in a woman aged 35 to 49 who had recovered from COVID-19. The chain uses TRBV27 and TRBJ1-2, with D perhaps matching TRBD1 (5 bases). The source material was PBMCs or T cells enriched from blood (not recorded which). In DNA, the CDR3 is TGTGCCAGCAGTTTATTAGGATTAAGGGGCCTTGGCTACACCTTC. Protein product: CASSLLGLRGLGYTF.